These 4 T cell receptor beta chains came from one sample sequenced in a study of T-cell reconstitution after alpha-beta-depleted transplantation in children. Unique molecular identifiers were used to barcode this TCRbeta library. TCRdb re-analysed the PCR reads in MiXCR, keeping a single row per CDR3 protein. The sample lists about 610,000 distinct CDR3 sequences, over 9.5% occurring once. Material: PBMCs from the stem cell graft donor, obtained from the stem cell graft. The receptor set was obtained from a human donor who donated a stem cell graft to a child with acute myeloid leukemia.

The chain links TRBV6-2 or TRBV6-3 to TRBJ1-2; 7 nucleotides match TRBD1. Per the germline V gene, CDR1 is MNHEY and CDR2 is SVGEGT. The CDR3 length is 12 residues. With 6 bases clipped from V and 6 bases from J, the junction kept 4 bases outside the gene matches. CDR3 bases: TGTGCCAGCAGACGACAGGGAGATGGCTACACCTTC. It encodes CASRRQGDGYTF.

V and J are TRBV5-1 and TRBJ2-1; TRBD1 agrees at 7 bases. Germline CDR1 and CDR2: SGHRS and YFSETQ. V lost 0 bases, J lost 7 bases, and 7 bases stayed unmatched. This CDR3 has 15 amino acids. The CDR3 nucleotides are TGCGCCAGCAGCTTGGAACAGGGGTCTAGAAATGAGCAGTTCTTC. Translating it yields CASSLEQGSRNEQFF. Using reference TRBV5-1 and TRBJ2-1 for the parts outside the CDR3, the full variable domain is KAGVTQTPRYLIKTRGQQVTLSCSPISGHRSVSWYQQTPGQGLQFLFEYFSETQRNKGNFPGRFSGRQFSNSRSEMNVSTLELGDSALYLCASSLEQGSRNEQFFGPGTRLTVL.

There are a few counts of this clonotype. The V and J genes are TRBV7-9 and TRBJ2-7; D ambiguous. In germline, CDR1 is SEHNR, CDR2 FQNEAQ (reference sequence). V dropped 1 base and J dropped 3 bases, with 16 bases sitting between them. The CDR3 sequence is 16 residues long. The CDR3 DNA reads as TGTGCCAGCAGCTTAGTAACGCCCTCGCGTAGCTACGAGCAGTACTTC. It codes for CASSLVTPSRSYEQYF.

V usage is TRBV9 and J usage is TRBJ2-2; TRBD2 aligns across 10 bases. V lost 2 bases, J lost 4 bases, and 14 bases stayed unmatched. This CDR3 is 19 amino acids long. The germline V gene has CDR1 SGDLS and CDR2 YYNGEE. The CDR3 DNA sequence: TGTGCCAGCAGCGTGAGTCTAGCGGGGGCTTCAGGGAGCACCGGGGAGCTGTTTTTT. Its translation is CASSVSLAGASGSTGELFF.